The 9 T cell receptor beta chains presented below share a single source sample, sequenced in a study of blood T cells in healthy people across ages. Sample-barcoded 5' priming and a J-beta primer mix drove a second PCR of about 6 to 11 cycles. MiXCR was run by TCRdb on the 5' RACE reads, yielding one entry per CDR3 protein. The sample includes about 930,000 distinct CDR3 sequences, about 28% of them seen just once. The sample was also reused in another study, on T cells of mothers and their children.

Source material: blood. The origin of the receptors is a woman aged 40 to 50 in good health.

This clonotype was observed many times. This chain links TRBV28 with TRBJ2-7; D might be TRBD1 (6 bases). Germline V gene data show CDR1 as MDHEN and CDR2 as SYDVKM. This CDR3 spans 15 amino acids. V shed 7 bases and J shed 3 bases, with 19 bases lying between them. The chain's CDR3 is CASTRDVGQLYEQYF. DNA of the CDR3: TGTGCCAGCACCCGGGATGTGGGACAACTCTACGAGCAGTACTTC.

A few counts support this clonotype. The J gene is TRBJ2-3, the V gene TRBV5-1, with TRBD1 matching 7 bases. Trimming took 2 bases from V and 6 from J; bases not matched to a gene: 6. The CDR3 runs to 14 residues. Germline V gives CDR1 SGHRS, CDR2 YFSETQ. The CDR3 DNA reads TGCGCCAGCAGCTTTGGACAGGCTTTGGATACGCAGTATTTT. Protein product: CASSFGQALDTQYF.

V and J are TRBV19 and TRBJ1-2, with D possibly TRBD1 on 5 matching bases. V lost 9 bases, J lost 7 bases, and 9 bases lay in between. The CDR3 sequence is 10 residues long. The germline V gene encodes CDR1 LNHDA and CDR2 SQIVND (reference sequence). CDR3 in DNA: TGTGCCAGGGGGCGTTCTGGCTACACCTTC. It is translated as CARGRSGYTF. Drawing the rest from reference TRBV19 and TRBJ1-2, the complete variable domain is DGGITQSPKYLFRKEGQNVTLSCEQNLNHDAMYWYRQDPGQGLRLIYYSQIVNDFQKGDIAEGYSVSREKKESFPLTVTSAQKNPTAFYLCARGRSGYTFGSGTRLTVV.

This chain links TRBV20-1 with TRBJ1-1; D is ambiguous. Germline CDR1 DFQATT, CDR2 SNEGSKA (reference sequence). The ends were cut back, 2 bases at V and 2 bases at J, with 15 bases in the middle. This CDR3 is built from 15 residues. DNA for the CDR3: TGCAGTGCTAGAACGGACGGATACTCCAACACTGAAGCTTTCTTT. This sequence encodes CSARTDGYSNTEAFF.

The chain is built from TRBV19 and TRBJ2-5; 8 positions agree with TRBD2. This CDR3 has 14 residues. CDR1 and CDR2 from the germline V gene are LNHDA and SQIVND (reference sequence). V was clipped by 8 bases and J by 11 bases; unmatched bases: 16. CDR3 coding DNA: TGTGCCAGTTTTGCGGGGGGCGGGAACAATGAGCAGTACTTC. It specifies CASFAGGGNNEQYF.

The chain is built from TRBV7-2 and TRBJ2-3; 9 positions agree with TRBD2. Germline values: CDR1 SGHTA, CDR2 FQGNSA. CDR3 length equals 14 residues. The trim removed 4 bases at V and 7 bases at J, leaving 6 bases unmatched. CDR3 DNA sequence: TGTGCCAGCAGCTGGGCTAGCGGGGCGTATACGCAGTATTTT. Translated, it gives CASSWASGAYTQYF.

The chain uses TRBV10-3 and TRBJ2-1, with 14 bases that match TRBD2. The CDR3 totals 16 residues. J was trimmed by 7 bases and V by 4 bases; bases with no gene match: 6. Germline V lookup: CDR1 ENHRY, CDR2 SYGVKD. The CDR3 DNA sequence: TGTGCCATCAGTGGACTAGCGGGGGGGCTGGGTAATGAGCAGTTCTTC. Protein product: CAISGLAGGLGNEQFF.

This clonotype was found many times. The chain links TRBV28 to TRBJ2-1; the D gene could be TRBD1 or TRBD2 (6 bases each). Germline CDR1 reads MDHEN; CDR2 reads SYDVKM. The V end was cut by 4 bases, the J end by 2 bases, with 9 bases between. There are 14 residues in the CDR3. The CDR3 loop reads CASSWGAPYNEQFF. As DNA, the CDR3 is TGTGCCAGCAGTTGGGGGGCACCCTACAATGAGCAGTTCTTC.

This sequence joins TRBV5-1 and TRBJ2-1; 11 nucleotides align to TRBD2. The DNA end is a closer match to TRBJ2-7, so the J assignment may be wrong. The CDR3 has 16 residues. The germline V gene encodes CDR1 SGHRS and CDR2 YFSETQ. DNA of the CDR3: TGCGCCAGCAGCGGACTAGCTAGCGGGGGGACCTACGAGCAGTACTTC. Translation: CASSGLASGGTYEQYF.